This TCR beta chain emerged from a study of control samples from healthy donors and cancer patients. The method was immunoSEQ multiplex PCR; TCRdb's version includes in-frame clones alone and lacks a portion of them. The repertoire consists of fewer than 250,000 clones, with 90% to 95% occurring once and the leading ten covering approximately 1.8%. The source is a young man in good health. The sample comprised blood.

The CDR3, as DNA: TGCAGCGCTACACTGGGACAGGGGATAAGAAACACCATATATTTT. Encoded protein: CSATLGQGIRNTIYF. The V call is TRBV29-1, the J call TRBJ1-3, with 10 bases that match TRBD1. Trimming at V came to 7 bases and at J to 5 bases, leaving 11 bases not matched to a gene. Germline CDR1 SQVTM, CDR2 ANQGSEA. This CDR3 contains 15 residues. Full variable domain (outside the CDR3, taken from reference TRBV29-1 and TRBJ1-3): SAVISQKPSRDICQRGTSLTIQCQVDSQVTMMFWYRQQPGQSLTLIATANQGSEATYESGFVIDKFPISRPNLTFSTLTVSNMSPEDSSIYLCSATLGQGIRNTIYFGEGSWLTVV.